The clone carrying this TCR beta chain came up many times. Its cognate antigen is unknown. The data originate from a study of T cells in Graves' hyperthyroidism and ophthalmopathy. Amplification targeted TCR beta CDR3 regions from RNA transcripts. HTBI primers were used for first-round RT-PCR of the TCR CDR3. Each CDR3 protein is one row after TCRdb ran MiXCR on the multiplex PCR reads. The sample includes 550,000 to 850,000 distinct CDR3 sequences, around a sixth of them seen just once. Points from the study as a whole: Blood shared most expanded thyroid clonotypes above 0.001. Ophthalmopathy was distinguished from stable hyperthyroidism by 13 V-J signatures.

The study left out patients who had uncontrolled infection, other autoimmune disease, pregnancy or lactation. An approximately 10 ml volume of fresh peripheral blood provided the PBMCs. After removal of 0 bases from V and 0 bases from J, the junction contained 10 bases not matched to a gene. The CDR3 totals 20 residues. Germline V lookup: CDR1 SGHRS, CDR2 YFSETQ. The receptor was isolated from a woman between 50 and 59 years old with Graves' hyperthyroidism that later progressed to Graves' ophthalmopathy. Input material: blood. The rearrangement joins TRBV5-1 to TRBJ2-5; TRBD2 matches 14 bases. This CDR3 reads CASSLEPGSGLAGDQETQYF. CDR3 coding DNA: TGCGCCAGCAGCTTGGAACCCGGTTCGGGACTAGCGGGGGACCAAGAGACCCAGTACTTC.